The 14 T cell receptor beta chains below all came from one sample that was sequenced in a study of long-term antiretroviral therapy in people with HIV. Assay version v3.0 of immunoSEQ was used, and it was run at survey level. Clones were sequenced by immunoSEQ multiplex PCR, and TCRdb holds only the in-frame ones, with some missing. This table holds tens of thousands of clones, just over 85% found once. The source material was unsorted PBMCs, sampled 0.8 years after starting antiretroviral therapy. These TCRs come from a woman younger than 45 with HIV.

This clone was counted a single time. The chain combines TRBV27 with TRBJ2-2; 11 bases align to TRBD1. The CDR3 spans 16 residues. V dropped 6 bases and J dropped 3; count of bases not matched to a gene: 6. Germline CDR1 is MNHEY and CDR2 is SMNVEV (reference sequence). The CDR3, as DNA: TGTGCCAGCAGGAAGGGACAGGGGGGATACACCGGGGAGCTGTTTTTT. The encoded protein is CASRKGQGGYTGELFF.

The rearrangement uses TRBV10-3 and TRBJ2-1, with 10 bases aligning to TRBD2. V lost 1 base and J lost 7; bases outside the gene matches: 7. The CDR3 is 16 amino acids. The germline gives CDR1 ENHRY, CDR2 SYGVKD. DNA for the CDR3: TGTGCCATCAGTGAGTTTAAAGCGGGGGGGCGTAATGAGCAGTTCTTC. Translating it yields CAISEFKAGGRNEQFF.

The V gene is TRBV19, the J gene TRBJ2-4; D uncertain. The CDR3 sequence is 15 residues long. CDR1 and CDR2 (germline): LNHDA, SQIVND (reference sequence). The V gene lost 2 bases and the J gene lost 0 bases, with 8 bases spanning the gap. Here the CDR3 reads CASSITILAKNIQYF. Written as DNA, the CDR3 is TGTGCCAGTAGTATAACAATTCTAGCCAAAAACATTCAGTACTTC.

This clone has only one observation. The gene calls are TRBV19 and TRBJ1-2; D uncertain. The CDR3 has 13 residues. Trimming cost V 4 bases and J 0 bases, with 6 bases left between them. Germline values: CDR1 LNHDA, CDR2 SQIVND (reference sequence). The DNA of the CDR3 is TGTGCCAGTAGTAGGGGAGCTAACTATGGCTACACCTTC. Translating gives CASSRGANYGYTF.

This clone was found a few times. CDR3 in amino acids: CASIRTGGDYGYTF. The DNA for the CDR3 is TGTGCCAGCATCAGGACAGGAGGGGACTATGGCTACACCTTC. V usage is TRBV6-6 and J usage is TRBJ1-2; 7 nucleotides match TRBD1. With 7 bases clipped from V and 3 bases from J, the junction kept 8 bases outside the gene matches. The germline V gene has CDR1 MNHNY and CDR2 SVGAGI (reference sequence). There are 14 residues in the CDR3.

This chain links TRBV13 with TRBJ1-1; TRBD1 agrees at 9 bases. From germline, CDR1 is PRHDT and CDR2 FYEKMQ (reference sequence). The CDR3 spans 15 residues. Trimming at V came to 5 bases and at J to 3 bases, leaving 7 bases not matched to a gene. The CDR3 coding sequence is TGTGCCAGCAGCAAGCCACAGGGGGCGGACACTGAAGCTTTCTTT. Its translation: CASSKPQGADTEAFF.

This clone was seen more than once but under ten times. V usage is TRBV29-1 and J usage is TRBJ1-1; no clear D. This CDR3 contains 12 residues. Germline lookup yields CDR1 SQVTM and CDR2 ANQGSEA. V gave up 3 bases and J gave up 1 base, with 6 bases separating them. CDR3 region: CSVESGNTEAFF. The CDR3 coding sequence is TGCAGCGTTGAGTCGGGGAACACTGAAGCTTTCTTT. Together with reference TRBV29-1 and TRBJ1-1, the CDR3 gives the full variable domain: SAVISQKPSRDICQRGTSLTIQCQVDSQVTMMFWYRQQPGQSLTLIATANQGSEATYESGFVIDKFPISRPNLTFSTLTVSNMSPEDSSIYLCSVESGNTEAFFGQGTRLTVV.

This chain links TRBV19 with TRBJ2-1; no definite D call. Trimming cost V 3 bases and J 7 bases, with 4 bases left between them. This CDR3 region has 11 residues. Germline V lookup: CDR1 LNHDA, CDR2 SQIVND (reference sequence). The CDR3 region has the DNA TGTGCCAGTAGTATCAGGAATGAGCAGTTCTTC. Amino acids: CASSIRNEQFF.

The chain joins TRBV6-4 to TRBJ1-1; D gene uncertain. The germline V gene has CDR1 MRHNA and CDR2 SNTAGT. V lost 5 bases to trimming and J lost 7 bases, with 8 bases between them. The length of the CDR3 is 11 residues. In nucleotides, the CDR3 is TGTGCCAGCAGTTTTACATATGAAGCTTTCTTT. The encoded protein is CASSFTYEAFF.

This chain connects TRBV6-6 to TRBJ1-1; 8 positions agree with TRBD1. This CDR3 comprises 16 residues. Germline values: CDR1 MNHNY, CDR2 SVGAGI (reference sequence). With 7 bases clipped from V and 2 bases from J, the junction kept 12 bases outside the gene matches. The CDR3 sequence is CASTEDTGGYNTEAFF. The CDR3, as DNA: TGTGCCAGCACCGAAGACACAGGGGGATATAACACTGAAGCTTTCTTT.

This clone was detected only a few times. The chain carries TRBV28 and TRBJ2-1; 9 bases are shared with TRBD1. The ends lost 5 bases at V and 3 bases at J; junction bases unmatched: 5. The CDR3 loop spans 15 amino acids. Germline V gene sequence: CDR1 MDHEN, CDR2 SYDVKM. The CDR3 sequence: CASSQGQGNYNEQFF. The CDR3 nucleotides are TGTGCCAGCAGTCAAGGACAGGGGAACTACAATGAGCAGTTCTTC. Using reference TRBV28 and TRBJ2-1 for the parts outside the CDR3, the full variable domain is DVKVTQSSRYLVKRTGEKVFLECVQDMDHENMFWYRQDPGLGLRLIYFSYDVKMKEKGDIPEGYSVSREKKERFSLILESASTNQTSMYLCASSQGQGNYNEQFFGPGTRLTVL.

The sample holds a few counts of this clone. This sequence joins TRBV5-5 and TRBJ1-2; TRBD1 matches 8 bases. The germline gives CDR1 SGHKS, CDR2 YYEKEE (reference sequence). Germline trimming cut 0 bases from V and 7 bases from J; bases unmatched to any gene: 8. This CDR3 has 15 residues. The CDR3 sequence is CASSLGQGNVGGYTF. CDR3 sequence (DNA): TGTGCCAGCAGCTTGGGACAGGGGAACGTGGGTGGCTACACCTTC.

The chain combines TRBV4-1 with TRBJ1-1; TRBD1 is a possible D gene (5 bases). The CDR3 sequence is 14 residues long. V lost 2 bases, J lost 5 bases, and 12 bases lay in between. CDR1 and CDR2 (germline): MGHRA, YSYEKL. The CDR3 coding sequence is TGCGCCAGCAGCCAACTGGGGGGGAGGACTGAAGCTTTCTTT. This codes for CASSQLGGRTEAFF.

The genes are TRBV25-1 and TRBJ2-1; 8 positions agree with TRBD2. Germline CDR1 is MGHDK and CDR2 is SYGVNS. This CDR3 has 14 amino acids. Unmatched junction bases numbered 9, after V lost 6 bases and J lost 8 bases. This CDR3 is CASRDTGGPYEQFF. The CDR3 coding sequence is TGTGCCAGCAGAGATACGGGGGGGCCGTATGAGCAGTTCTTC.